What follows describes a single T cell receptor (beta chain). Its specificity is unknown. This entry belongs to a study of CD8 T cells in Susac syndrome. Random hexamers were used to reverse transcribe the RNA input (0.5 to 1 ug). Amplification of the TCR beta CDR3 was carried out by immunoSEQ multiplex PCR, which spanned a total of 54 Vbeta and 13 Jbeta segments. TCRdb re-derived calls from the immunoSEQ multiplex PCR reads in MiXCR, one entry per CDR3 protein. Of some 180,000 distinct CDR3 sequences listed, about 95% are singletons. Whole-study results and caveats: The authors acknowledged that the study's TCR sequencing and HLA analysis involved relatively few individuals.

Trimming took off 6 bases at V and 3 bases at J, with 15 bases between the two ends. The CDR3 has 14 residues. The germline V gene encodes CDR1 MDHEN and CDR2 SYDVKM. This TCR came from a human donor in good health. V usage is TRBV28 and J usage is TRBJ2-7, with D possibly being TRBD1 or TRBD2 (5 bases each). The sequenced sample consisted of CD4+ T cells from PBMCs. CDR3 in DNA: TGTGCCAGCAGCCTGGTCCGGGGCCACTACGAGCAGTACTTC. Its translation is CASSLVRGHYEQYF.